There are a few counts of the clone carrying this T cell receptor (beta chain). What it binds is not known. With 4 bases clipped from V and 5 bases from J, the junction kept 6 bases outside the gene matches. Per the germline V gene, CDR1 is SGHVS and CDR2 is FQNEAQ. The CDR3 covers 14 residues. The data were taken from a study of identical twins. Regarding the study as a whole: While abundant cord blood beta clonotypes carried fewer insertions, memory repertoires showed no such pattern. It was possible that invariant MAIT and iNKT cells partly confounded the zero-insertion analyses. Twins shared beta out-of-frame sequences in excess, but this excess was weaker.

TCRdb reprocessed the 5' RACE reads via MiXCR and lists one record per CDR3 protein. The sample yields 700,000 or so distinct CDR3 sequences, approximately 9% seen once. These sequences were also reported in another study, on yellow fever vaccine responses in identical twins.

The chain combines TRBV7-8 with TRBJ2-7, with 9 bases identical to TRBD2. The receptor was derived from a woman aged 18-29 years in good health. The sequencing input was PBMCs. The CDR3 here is CASSSTTSGHEQYF. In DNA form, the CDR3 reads TGTGCCAGCAGCTCCACGACTAGCGGACACGAGCAGTACTTC.